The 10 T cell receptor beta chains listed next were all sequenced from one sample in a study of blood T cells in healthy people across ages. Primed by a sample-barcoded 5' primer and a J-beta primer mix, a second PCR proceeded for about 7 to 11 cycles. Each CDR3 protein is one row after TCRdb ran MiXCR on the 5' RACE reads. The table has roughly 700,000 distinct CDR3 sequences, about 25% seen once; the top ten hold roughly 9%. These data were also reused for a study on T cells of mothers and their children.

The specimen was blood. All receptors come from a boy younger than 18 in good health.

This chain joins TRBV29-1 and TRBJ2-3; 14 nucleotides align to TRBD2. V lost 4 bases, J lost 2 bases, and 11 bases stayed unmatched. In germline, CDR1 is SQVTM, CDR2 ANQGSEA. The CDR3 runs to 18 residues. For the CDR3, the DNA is TGCAGCGTTGCCCTGGGACTAGCGGGGGAAGCGATCACAGATACGCAGTATTTT. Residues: CSVALGLAGEAITDTQYF.

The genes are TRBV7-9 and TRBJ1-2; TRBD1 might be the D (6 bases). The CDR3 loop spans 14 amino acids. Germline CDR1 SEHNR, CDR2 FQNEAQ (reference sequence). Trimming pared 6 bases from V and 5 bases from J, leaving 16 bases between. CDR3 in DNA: TGTGCCAGCAGTCCCCCGGCGCAGGGGTATGGCTACACCTTC. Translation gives CASSPPAQGYGYTF.

The CDR3 protein is CASSLTYGTSGGNEQFF. Written as DNA, the CDR3 is TGCGCCAGCAGCTTAACCTACGGGACCAGTGGTGGGAATGAGCAGTTCTTC. The chain links TRBV5-1 to TRBJ2-1; D is perhaps TRBD1 or TRBD2 (5 bases each). V was cut by 2 bases and J by 7 bases, with 22 bases left in between. Per the germline V gene, CDR1 is SGHRS and CDR2 is YFSETQ. The CDR3 is made up of 17 amino acids.

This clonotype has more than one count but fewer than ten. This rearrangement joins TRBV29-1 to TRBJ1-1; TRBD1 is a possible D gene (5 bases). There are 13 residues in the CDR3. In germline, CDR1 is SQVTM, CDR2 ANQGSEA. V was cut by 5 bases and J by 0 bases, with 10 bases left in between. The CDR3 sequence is CSVLRALNTEAFF. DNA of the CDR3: TGCAGCGTTCTCAGGGCCCTGAACACTGAAGCTTTCTTT.

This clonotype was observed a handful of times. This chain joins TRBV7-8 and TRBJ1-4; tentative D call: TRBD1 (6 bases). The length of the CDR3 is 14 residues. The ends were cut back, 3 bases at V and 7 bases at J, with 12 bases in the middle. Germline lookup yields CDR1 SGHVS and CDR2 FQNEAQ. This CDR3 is CASSFGGDLEKLFF. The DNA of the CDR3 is TGTGCCAGCAGCTTTGGGGGCGATCTTGAAAAACTGTTTTTT.

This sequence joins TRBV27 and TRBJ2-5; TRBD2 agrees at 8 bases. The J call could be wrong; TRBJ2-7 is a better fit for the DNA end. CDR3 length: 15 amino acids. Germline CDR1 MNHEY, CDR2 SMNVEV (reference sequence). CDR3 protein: CASRKLAEVSYEQYF. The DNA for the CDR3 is TGTGCCAGCAGAAAACTAGCGGAAGTCTCCTACGAGCAGTACTTC.

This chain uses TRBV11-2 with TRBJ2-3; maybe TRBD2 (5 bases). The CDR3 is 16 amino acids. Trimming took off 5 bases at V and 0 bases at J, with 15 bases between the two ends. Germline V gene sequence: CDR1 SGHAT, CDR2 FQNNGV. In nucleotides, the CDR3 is TGTGCCAGCAGCCCCCAGCCGGGCGGGAGCACAGATACGCAGTATTTT. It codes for CASSPQPGGSTDTQYF.

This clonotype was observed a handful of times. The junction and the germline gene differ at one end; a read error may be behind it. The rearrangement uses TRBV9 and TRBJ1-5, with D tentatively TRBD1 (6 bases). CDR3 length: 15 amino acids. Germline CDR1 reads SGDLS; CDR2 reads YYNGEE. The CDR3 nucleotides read TGTGCCTGCAGCCCACAGGGAACAATAAATCAGCCCCAGCATTTT. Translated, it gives CACSPQGTINQPQHF.

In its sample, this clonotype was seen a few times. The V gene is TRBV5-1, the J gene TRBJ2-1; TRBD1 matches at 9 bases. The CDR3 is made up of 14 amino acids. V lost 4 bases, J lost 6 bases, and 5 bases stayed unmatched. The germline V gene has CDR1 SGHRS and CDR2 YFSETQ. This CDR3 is CASSPGTGTNEQFF. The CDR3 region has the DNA TGCGCCAGCAGCCCCGGGACAGGGACCAATGAGCAGTTCTTC.

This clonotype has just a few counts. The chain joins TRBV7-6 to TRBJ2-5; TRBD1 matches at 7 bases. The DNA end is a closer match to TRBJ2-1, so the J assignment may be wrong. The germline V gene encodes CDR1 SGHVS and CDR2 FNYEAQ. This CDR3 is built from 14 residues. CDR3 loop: CASSSQQGENEQFF. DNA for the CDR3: TGTGCCAGCAGCTCTCAGCAGGGGGAGAATGAGCAGTTCTTC.